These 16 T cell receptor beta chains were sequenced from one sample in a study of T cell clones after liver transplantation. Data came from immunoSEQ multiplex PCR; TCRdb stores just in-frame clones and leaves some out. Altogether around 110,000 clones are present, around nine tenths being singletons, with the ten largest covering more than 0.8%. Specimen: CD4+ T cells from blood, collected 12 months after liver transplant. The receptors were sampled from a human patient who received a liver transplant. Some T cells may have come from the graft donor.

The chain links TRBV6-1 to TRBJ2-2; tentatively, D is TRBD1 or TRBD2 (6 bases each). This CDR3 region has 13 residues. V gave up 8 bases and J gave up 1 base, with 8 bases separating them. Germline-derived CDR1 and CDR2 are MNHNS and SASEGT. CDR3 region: CASGGQNTGELFF. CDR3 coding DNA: TGTGCCAGCGGGGGGCAGAACACCGGGGAGCTGTTTTTT.

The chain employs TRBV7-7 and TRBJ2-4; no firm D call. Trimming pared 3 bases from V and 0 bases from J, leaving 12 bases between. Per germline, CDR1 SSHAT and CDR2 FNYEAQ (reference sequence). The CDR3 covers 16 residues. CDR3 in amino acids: CASSFRRSLAKNIQYF. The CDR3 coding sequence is TGTGCCAGCAGCTTTAGGCGGAGCCTAGCCAAAAACATTCAGTACTTC.

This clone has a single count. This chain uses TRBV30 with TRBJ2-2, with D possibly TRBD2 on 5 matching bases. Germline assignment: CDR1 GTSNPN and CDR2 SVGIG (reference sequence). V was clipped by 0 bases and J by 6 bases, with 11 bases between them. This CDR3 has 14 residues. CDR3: CAWSVLIASGELFF. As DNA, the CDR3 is TGTGCCTGGAGTGTACTCATAGCGTCCGGGGAGCTGTTTTTT.

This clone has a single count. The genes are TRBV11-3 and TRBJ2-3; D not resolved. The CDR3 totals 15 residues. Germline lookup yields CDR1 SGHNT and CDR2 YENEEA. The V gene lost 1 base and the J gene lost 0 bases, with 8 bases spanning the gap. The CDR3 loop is CASSLVGASTDTQYF. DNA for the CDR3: TGTGCCAGCAGCTTAGTTGGAGCTAGCACAGATACGCAGTATTTT.

CDR3 protein: CASSMYPPGHQPQHF. The CDR3 bases are TGTGCCAGCAGTATGTACCCCCCAGGCCATCAGCCCCAGCATTTT. The chain combines TRBV7-2 with TRBJ1-5; D is ambiguous. Germline V CDR1 and CDR2: SGHTA, FQGNSA. The CDR3 has 15 amino acids. Between the trimmed V and J ends, which lost 6 bases and 5 bases, there was a span of 17 bases.

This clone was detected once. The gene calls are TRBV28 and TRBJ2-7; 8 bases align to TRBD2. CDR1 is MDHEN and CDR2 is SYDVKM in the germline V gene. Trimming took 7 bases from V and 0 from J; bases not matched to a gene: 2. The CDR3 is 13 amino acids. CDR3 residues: CASKTSVSYEQYF. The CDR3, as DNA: TGTGCCAGCAAGACTAGCGTCTCCTACGAGCAGTACTTC. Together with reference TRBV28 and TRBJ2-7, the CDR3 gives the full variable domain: DVKVTQSSRYLVKRTGEKVFLECVQDMDHENMFWYRQDPGLGLRLIYFSYDVKMKEKGDIPEGYSVSREKKERFSLILESASTNQTSMYLCASKTSVSYEQYFGPGTRLTVT.

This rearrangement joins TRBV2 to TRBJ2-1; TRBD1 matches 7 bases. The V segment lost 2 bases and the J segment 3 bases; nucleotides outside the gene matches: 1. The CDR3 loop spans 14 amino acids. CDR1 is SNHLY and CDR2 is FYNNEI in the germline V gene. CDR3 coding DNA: TGTGCCAGCAGTGAAAGGGGGCTCTACAATGAGCAGTTCTTC. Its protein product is CASSERGLYNEQFF.

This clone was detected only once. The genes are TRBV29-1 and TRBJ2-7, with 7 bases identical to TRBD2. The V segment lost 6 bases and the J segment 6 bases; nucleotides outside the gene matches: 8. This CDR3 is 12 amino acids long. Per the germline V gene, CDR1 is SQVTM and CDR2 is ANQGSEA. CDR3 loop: CSVGTTDSEQYF. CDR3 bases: TGCAGCGTGGGGACTACGGATAGCGAGCAGTACTTC.

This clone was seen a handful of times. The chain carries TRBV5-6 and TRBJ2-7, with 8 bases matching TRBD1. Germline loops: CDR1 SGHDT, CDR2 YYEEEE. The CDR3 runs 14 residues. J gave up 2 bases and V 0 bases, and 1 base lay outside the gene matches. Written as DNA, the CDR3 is TGTGCCAGCAGCTTGGGGGACAGGCCCTACGAGCAGTACTTC. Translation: CASSLGDRPYEQYF.

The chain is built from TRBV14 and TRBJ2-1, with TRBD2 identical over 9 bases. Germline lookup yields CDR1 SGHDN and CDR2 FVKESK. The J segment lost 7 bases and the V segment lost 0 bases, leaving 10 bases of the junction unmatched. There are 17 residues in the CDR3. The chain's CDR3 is CASSQDSGRPTGNEQFF. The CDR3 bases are TGTGCCAGCAGCCAAGATAGCGGGAGACCAACGGGAAATGAGCAGTTCTTC. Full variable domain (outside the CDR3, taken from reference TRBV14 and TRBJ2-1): EAGVTQFPSHSVIEKGQTVTLRCDPISGHDNLYWYRRVMGKEIKFLLHFVKESKQDESGMPNNRFLAERTGGTYSTLKVQPAELEDSGVYFCASSQDSGRPTGNEQFFGPGTRLTVL.

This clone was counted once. CDR3 loop: CASSSSLTSGNTIYF. The CDR3 DNA sequence: TGTGCCAGCAGCTCCTCGCTGACTTCAGGAAACACCATATATTTT. This chain uses TRBV5-4 with TRBJ1-3; the D is unclear. The CDR3 loop spans 15 amino acids. CDR1 and CDR2 (germline): SGHNT, YYREEE (reference sequence). V lost 3 bases, J lost 4 bases, and 14 bases lay in between.

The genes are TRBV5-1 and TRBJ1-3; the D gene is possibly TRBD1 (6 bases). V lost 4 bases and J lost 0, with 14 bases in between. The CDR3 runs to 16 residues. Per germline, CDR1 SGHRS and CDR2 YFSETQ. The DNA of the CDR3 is TGCGCCAGCAGCAGAGACAGGCCCAGCTCTGGAAACACCATATATTTT. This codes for CASSRDRPSSGNTIYF.

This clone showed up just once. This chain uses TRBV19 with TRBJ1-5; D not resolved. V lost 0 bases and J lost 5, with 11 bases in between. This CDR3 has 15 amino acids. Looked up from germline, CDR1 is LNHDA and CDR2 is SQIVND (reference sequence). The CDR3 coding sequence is TGTGCCAGTAGTATAGATGCAGGTTTCGATCAGCCCCAGCATTTT. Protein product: CASSIDAGFDQPQHF.

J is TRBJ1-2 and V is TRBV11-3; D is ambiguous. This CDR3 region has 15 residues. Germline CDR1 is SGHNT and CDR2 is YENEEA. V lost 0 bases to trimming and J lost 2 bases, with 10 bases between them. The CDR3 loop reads CASSLEVGTNYGYTF. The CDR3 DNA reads TGTGCCAGCAGCTTAGAGGTCGGCACCAACTATGGCTACACCTTC.

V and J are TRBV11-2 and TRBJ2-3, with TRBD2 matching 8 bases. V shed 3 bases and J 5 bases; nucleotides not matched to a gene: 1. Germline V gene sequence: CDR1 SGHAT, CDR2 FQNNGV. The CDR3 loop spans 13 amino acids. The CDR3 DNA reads TGTGCCAGCAGCTTCGCGGGGGGAGATACGCAGTATTTT. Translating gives CASSFAGGDTQYF.

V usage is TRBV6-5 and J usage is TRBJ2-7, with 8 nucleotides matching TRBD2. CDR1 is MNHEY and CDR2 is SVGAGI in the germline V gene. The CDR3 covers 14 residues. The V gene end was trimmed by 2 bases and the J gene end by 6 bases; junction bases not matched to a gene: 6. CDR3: CASSYRGTSLEQYF. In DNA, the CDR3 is TGTGCCAGCAGTTACAGGGGGACTAGTCTCGAGCAGTACTTC.